This T cell receptor (beta chain) was recovered during a study of tumor-infiltrating lymphocytes in primary liver carcinoma. About the research overall: The cohort included men and women aged 30 to 69 years. General study results and limits: Blood trailed tumors significantly in top-250-clone fraction (p = 0.039). Researchers found tumor-adjacent and tumor-blood pairs overlapped less than tumor region pairs.

Germline V gives CDR1 MDHEN, CDR2 SYDVKM. This CDR3 has 13 amino acids. It was from 20-30 mg of unsorted bulk tissue that RNA and DNA were co-extracted. Samples were taken from five separate regions of every tumor. Total RNA amounting to around 540 ng was the source from which TCR beta cDNA was made with a constant-region primer. Three nested multiplex PCR rounds, a slightly modified ARM-PCR, produced the libraries for TCR beta. It was with TRBV1-TRBV30 forward primers and a C-beta reverse primer that the first two PCR rounds were run, at approximately 9 cycles each. A single record per CDR3 protein comes from TCRdb applying MiXCR to the multiplex PCR reads. The sample shows 60,000 to 90,000 distinct CDR3 sequences, roughly 69% of them seen only once. On this clonotype: Antigen specificity is unknown. Given a much more abundant clone one base away, this may be a read error.

This TCR derives from a man aged 35-49 years with primary liver carcinoma and hepatitis B virus infection. This rearrangement joins TRBV28 to TRBJ1-1; 7 bases are shared with TRBD1. Sequencing used liver tumor tissue from sampling region 4. Described subset: tumor region T4, right-lateral pole. This chain's CDR3 is CASTQQGNAEAFF. The CDR3 region has the DNA TGTGCCAGCACGCAACAGGGGAACGCTGAAGCTTTCTTT.